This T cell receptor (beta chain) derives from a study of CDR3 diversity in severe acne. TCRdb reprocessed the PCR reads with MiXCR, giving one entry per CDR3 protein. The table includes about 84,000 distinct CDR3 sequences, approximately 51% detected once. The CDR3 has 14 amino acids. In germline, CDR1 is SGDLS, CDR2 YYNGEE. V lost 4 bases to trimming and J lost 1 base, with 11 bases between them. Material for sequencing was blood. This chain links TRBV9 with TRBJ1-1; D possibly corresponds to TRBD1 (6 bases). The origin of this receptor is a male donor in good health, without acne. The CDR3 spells CASSPQGGNTEAFF. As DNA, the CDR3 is TGTGCCAGCAGCCCCCAAGGGGGGAACACTGAAGCTTTCTTT.